The clone carrying this T cell receptor (beta chain) was seen at least ten times. Germline lookup yields CDR1 KGHDR and CDR2 SFDVKD. J lost 8 bases, V lost 8 bases, and 14 bases had no gene match. The CDR3 has 14 amino acids. Exclusion followed for patients with uncontrolled infection, other autoimmune disease, pregnancy or lactation. Initially, at the first diagnosis of hyperthyroidism and before any ophthalmopathy symptoms, blood was sampled. TCR beta CDR3 regions were amplified from RNA. HTBI primers were used for first-round RT-PCR of the TCR CDR3. TCRdb recomputed calls from the multiplex PCR reads with MiXCR, one row per CDR3 protein. The table lists approximately 270,000 distinct CDR3 sequences, about 14% of them singletons, with roughly 15% in the top ten. These data belong to a study of T cells in Graves' hyperthyroidism and ophthalmopathy.

The sequenced sample was blood. The chain is built from TRBV24-1 and TRBJ2-7; 7 bases agree with TRBD2. This TCR came from a woman aged 40 to 50 with Graves' hyperthyroidism that later progressed to Graves' ophthalmopathy. As DNA, the CDR3 is TGTGCCACCATCCGGGAGGCAAAACCACTTCAGCAGTACTTC. It yields the protein CATIREAKPLQQYF.